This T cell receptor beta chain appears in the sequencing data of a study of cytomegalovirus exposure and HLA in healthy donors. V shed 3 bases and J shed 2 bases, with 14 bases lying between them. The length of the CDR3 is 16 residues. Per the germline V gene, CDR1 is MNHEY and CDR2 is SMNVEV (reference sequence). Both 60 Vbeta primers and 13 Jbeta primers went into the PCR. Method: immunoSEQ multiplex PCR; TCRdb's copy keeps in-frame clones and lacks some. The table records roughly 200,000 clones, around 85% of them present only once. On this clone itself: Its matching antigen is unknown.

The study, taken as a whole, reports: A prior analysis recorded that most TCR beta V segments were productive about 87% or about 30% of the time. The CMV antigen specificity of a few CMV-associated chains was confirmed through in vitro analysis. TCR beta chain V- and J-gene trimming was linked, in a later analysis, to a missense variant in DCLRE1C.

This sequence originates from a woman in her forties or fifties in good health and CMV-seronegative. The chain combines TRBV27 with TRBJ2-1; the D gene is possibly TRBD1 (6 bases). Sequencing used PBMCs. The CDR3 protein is CASSLQGHPPYNEQFF. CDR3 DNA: TGTGCCAGCAGTTTGCAGGGGCACCCTCCCTACAATGAGCAGTTCTTC.